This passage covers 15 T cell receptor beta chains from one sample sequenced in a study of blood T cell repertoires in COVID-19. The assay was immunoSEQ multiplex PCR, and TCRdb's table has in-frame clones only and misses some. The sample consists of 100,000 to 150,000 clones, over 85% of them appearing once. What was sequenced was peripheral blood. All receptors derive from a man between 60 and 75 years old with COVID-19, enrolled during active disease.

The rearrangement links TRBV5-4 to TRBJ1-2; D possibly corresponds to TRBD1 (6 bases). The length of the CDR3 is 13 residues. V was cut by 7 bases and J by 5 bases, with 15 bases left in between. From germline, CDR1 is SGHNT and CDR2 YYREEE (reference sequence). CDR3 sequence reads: CASEVDRAYGYTF. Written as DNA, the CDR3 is TGTGCCAGCGAGGTGGACAGAGCATATGGCTACACCTTC.

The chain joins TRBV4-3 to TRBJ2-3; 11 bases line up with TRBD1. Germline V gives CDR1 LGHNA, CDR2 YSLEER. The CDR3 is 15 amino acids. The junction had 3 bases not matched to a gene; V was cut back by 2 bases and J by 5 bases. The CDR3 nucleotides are TGCGCCAGCAGCCAATCCGGGACAGGGGGAGATACGCAGTATTTT. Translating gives CASSQSGTGGDTQYF.

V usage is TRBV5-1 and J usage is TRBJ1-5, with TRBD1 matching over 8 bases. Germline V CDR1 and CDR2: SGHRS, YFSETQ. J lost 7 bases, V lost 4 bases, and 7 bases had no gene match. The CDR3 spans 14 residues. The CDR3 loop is CASSIGTGGQPQHF. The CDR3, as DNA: TGCGCCAGCAGCATTGGGACAGGAGGCCAGCCCCAGCATTTT.

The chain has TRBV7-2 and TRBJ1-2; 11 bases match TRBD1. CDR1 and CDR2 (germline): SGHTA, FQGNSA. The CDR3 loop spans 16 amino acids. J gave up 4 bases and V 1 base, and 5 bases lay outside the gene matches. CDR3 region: CASSLGGQGARYGYTF. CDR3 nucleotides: TGTGCCAGCAGCTTAGGTGGACAGGGGGCGCGCTATGGCTACACCTTC.

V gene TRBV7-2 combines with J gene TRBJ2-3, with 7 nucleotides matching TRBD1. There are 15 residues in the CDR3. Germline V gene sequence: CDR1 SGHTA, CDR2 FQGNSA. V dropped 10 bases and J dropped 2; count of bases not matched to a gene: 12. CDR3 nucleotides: TGTGCCACCAAGTCCGAGGGGGCGGTCACAGATACGCAGTATTTT. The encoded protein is CATKSEGAVTDTQYF.

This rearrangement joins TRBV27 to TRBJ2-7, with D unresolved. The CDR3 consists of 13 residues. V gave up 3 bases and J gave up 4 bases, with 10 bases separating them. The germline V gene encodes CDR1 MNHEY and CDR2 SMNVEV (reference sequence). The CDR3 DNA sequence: TGTGCCAGCAGTTTGTCCGCCAGATACGAGCAGTACTTC. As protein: CASSLSARYEQYF.

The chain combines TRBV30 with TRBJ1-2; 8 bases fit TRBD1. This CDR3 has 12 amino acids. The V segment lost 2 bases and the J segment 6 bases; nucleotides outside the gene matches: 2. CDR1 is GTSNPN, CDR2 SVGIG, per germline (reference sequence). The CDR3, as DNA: TGTGCCTGGAGTACAGGGGGGGATGGCTACACCTTC. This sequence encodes CAWSTGGDGYTF.

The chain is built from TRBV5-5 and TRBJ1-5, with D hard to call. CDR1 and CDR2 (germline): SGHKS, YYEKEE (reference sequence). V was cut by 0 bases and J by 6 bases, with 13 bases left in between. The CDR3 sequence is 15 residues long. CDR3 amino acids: CASSLEGLPGQPQHF. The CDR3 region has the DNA TGTGCCAGCAGCTTGGAAGGCTTACCAGGTCAGCCCCAGCATTTT.

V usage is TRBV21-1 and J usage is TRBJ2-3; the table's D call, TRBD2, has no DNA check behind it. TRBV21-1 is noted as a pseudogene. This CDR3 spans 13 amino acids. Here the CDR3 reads CATGSGKPDTQYF. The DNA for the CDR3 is TGTGCCACCGGGAGCGGGAAGCCCGATACGCAGTATTTT.

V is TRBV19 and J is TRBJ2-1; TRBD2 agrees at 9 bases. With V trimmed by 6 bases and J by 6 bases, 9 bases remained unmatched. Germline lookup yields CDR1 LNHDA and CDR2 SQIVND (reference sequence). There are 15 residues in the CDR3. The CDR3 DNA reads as TGTGCCAGTAGGCCTCCGGGACTAGCAACCAATGAGCAGTTCTTC. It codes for CASRPPGLATNEQFF.

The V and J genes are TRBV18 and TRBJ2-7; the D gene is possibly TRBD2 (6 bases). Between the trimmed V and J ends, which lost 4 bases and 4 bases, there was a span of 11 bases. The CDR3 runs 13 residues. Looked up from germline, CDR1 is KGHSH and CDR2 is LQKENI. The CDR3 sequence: CASSRDGTYEQYF. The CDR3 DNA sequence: TGTGCCAGCTCACGGGACGGGACTTACGAGCAGTACTTC.

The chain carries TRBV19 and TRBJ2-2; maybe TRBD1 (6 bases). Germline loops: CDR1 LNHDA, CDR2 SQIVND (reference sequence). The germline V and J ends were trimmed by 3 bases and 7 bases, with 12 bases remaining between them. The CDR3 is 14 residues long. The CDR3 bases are TGTGCCAGTAGTATCCTACAGGGTGACGGGGAGCTGTTTTTT. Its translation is CASSILQGDGELFF. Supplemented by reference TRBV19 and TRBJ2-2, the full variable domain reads DGGITQSPKYLFRKEGQNVTLSCEQNLNHDAMYWYRQDPGQGLRLIYYSQIVNDFQKGDIAEGYSVSREKKESFPLTVTSAQKNPTAFYLCASSILQGDGELFFGEGSRLTVL.

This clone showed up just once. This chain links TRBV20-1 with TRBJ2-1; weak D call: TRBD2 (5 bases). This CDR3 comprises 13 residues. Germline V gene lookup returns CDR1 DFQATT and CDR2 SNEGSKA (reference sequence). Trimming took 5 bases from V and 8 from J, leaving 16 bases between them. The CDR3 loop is CSAGVGSVHEQFF. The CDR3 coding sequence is TGCAGTGCTGGTGTGGGGAGTGTCCATGAGCAGTTCTTC.

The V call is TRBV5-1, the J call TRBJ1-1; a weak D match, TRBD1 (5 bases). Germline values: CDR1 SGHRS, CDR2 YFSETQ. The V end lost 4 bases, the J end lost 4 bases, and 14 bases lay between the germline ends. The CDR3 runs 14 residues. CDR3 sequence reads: CASSPLIGGTEAFF. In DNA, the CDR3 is TGCGCCAGCAGCCCCCTGATCGGGGGCACTGAAGCTTTCTTT.

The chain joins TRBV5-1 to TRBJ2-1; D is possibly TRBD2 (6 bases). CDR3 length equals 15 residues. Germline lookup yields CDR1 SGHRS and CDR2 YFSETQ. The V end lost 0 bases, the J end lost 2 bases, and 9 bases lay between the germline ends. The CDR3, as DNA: TGCGCCAGCAGCTTGGGACTAGATCCCTACAATGAGCAGTTCTTC. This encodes CASSLGLDPYNEQFF.